This T cell receptor beta chain is from a study of T cell responses to AZD1222 COVID-19 vaccine. The data were produced by immunoSEQ multiplex PCR, yet TCRdb's version contains in-frame clones alone and is incomplete. The data contain 110,000 or so clones, roughly 89% of them singletons. V lost 0 bases, J lost 0 bases, and 14 bases lay in between. Germline lookup yields CDR1 SGHKS and CDR2 YYEKEE (reference sequence). The CDR3 totals 17 residues. This material consisted of peripheral blood, taken 28 days after the second AZD1222 dose. The gene calls are TRBV5-5 and TRBJ2-3; no clear D gene. The sequence was collected from an adult who received the AZD1222 COVID-19 vaccine. The CDR3 spells CASSLGVGSVSTDTQYF. The CDR3 nucleotides are TGTGCCAGCAGCTTGGGGGTGGGGTCGGTTAGCACAGATACGCAGTATTTT.